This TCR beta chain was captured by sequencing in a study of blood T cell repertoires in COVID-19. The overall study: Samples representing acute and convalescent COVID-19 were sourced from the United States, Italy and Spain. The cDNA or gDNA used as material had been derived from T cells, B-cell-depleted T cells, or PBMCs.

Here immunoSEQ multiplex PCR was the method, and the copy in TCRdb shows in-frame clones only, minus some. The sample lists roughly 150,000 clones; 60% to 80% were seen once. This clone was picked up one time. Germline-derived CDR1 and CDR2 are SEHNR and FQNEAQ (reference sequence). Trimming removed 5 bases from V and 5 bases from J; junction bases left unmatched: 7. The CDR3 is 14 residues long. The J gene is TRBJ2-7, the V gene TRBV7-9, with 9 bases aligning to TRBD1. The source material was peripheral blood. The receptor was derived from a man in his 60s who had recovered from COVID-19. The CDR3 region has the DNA TGTGCCAGCAGCACCGGGACAGGGATCCACGAGCAGTACTTC. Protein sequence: CASSTGTGIHEQYF.